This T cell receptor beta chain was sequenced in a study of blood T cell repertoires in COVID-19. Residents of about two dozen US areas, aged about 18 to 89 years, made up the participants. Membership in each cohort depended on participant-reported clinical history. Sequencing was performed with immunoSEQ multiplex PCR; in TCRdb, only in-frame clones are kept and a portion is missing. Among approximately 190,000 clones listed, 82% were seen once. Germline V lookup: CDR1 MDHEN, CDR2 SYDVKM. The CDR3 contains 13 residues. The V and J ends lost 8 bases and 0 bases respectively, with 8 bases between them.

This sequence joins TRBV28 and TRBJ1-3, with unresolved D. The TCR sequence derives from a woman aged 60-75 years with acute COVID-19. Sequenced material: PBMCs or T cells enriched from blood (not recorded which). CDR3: CASLTTSGNTIYF. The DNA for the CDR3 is TGTGCCAGCCTGACAACCTCTGGAAACACCATATATTTT.